This T cell receptor (beta chain) emerged from a study of OX40 agonist ivuxolimab in advanced cancers. Overall study context: Patients' therapy was ivuxolimab, an antibody that acts as an agonist of OX40 (CD134).

Study findings and constraints: Clonal expansion by week 6 occurred in CD4+ and CD8+ blood T cells (at 0.1 to 3.0 mg/kg). Some nonresponders additionally presented with little normalized T-cell clonal expansion. There were, on average, more expanded clones in CD8+ T cells than in CD4+.

The V and J ends lost 5 bases and 0 bases, in that order; junction bases with no gene match: 6. The germline V gene has CDR1 LGHNA and CDR2 YNFKEQ. This CDR3 is built from 15 residues. Sequencing used immunoSEQ multiplex PCR; TCRdb keeps in-frame clones, though not all of them. The repertoire consists of 55,000 to 75,000 clones, with approximately 80% occurring once and the leading ten covering about 8.2%. This clone was seen a few times. What it binds is unknown. J is TRBJ2-7 and V is TRBV4-2; 8 bases are shared with TRBD1. The specimen was CD4+ or CD8+ T cells sorted from blood, collected in a trial of the OX40 agonist ivuxolimab. This receptor was obtained from an adult with an advanced solid tumor such as melanoma, head and neck, liver or kidney cancer. CDR3 sequence: CASSYRTGSSYEQYF. Here the CDR3 DNA reads TGTGCCAGCAGCTACCGGACAGGGTCCTCCTACGAGCAGTACTTC.